This T cell receptor beta chain was identified during a study of T cell responses to AZD1222 COVID-19 vaccine. Turning to the study itself: Second-dose intervals near 4 or 12 weeks were combined. Study-level findings and limits: Spike-specific TCR breadth and depth grew following two AZD1222 doses. Baseline seropositivity occurred in only six AZD1222 recipients. Donor demographics were predominantly white British with a female majority; clonal diversity may be underestimated.

The germline CDR1 and CDR2 sequences are SGHDT and YYEEEE. CDR3 length: 15 residues. J lost 4 bases, V lost 4 bases, and 7 bases had no gene match. Using immunoSEQ multiplex PCR, the repertoire was profiled, and TCRdb retains in-frame clones only, with some absent. The table records roughly 150,000 clones, 75% to 90% of them present only once. This clone was seen once. As yet, its antigen is unknown. The material was peripheral blood, obtained on day 0 of AZD1222 vaccination. V and J are TRBV5-6 and TRBJ1-2, with 10 positions matching TRBD1. This receptor was obtained from an adult in good health. The CDR3 loop reads CASSLYGTGAYGYTF. The CDR3 DNA is TGTGCCAGCAGCCTCTACGGGACAGGGGCCTATGGCTACACCTTC.